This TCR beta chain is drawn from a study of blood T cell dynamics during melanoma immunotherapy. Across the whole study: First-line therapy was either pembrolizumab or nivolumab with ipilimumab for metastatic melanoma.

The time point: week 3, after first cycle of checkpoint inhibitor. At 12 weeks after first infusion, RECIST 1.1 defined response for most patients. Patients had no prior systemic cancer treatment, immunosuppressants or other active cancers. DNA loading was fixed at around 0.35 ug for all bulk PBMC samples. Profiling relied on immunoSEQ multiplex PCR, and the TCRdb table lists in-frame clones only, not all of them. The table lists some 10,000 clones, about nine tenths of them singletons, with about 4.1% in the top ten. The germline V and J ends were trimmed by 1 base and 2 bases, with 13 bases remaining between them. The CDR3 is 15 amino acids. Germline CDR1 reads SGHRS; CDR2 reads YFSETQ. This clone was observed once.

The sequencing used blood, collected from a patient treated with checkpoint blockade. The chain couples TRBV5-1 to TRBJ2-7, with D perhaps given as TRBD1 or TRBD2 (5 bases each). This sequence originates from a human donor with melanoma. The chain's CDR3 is CASSLSRDGPYEQYF. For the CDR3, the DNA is TGCGCCAGCAGCTTGTCCCGGGACGGACCCTACGAGCAGTACTTC.